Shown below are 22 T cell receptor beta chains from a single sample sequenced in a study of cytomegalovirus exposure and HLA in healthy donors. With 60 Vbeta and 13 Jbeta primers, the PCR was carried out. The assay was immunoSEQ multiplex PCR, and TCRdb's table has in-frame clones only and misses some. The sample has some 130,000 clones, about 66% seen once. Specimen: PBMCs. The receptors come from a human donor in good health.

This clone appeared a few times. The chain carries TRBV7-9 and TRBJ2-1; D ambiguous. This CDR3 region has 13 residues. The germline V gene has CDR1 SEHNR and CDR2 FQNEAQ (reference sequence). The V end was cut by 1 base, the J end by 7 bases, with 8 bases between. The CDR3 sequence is CASSLVSRNEQFF. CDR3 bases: TGTGCCAGCAGCTTAGTCAGCAGGAATGAGCAGTTCTTC.

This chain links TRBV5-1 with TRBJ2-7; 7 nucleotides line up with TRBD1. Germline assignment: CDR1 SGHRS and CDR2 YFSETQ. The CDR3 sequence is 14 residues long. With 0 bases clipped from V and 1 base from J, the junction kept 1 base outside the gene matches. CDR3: CASSLADRSYEQYF. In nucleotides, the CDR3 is TGCGCCAGCAGCTTGGCGGACAGGTCCTACGAGCAGTACTTC.

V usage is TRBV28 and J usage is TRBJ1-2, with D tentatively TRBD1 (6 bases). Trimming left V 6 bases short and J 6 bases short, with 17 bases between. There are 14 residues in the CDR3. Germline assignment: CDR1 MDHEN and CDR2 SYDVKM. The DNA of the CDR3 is TGTGCCAGCAGCGGAGCCGGGACAAGCCATGGCTACACCTTC. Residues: CASSGAGTSHGYTF.

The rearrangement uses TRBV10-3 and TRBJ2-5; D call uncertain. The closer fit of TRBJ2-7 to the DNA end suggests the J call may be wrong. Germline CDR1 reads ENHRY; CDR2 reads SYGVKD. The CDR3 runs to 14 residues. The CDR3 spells CAISESIKPYEQYF. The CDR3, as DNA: TGTGCCATCAGTGAGTCGATAAAGCCCTACGAGCAGTACTTC.

The CDR3 nucleotides read TGTGCCAGCAGTTTACTGGACAGGGCAGATCAGCCCCAGCATTTT. This gives the protein CASSLLDRADQPQHF. V gene TRBV28 combines with J gene TRBJ1-5; 8 bases match TRBD1. This CDR3 spans 15 amino acids. V gave up 2 bases and J gave up 5 bases; unmatched junction bases: 5. Germline V lookup: CDR1 MDHEN, CDR2 SYDVKM.

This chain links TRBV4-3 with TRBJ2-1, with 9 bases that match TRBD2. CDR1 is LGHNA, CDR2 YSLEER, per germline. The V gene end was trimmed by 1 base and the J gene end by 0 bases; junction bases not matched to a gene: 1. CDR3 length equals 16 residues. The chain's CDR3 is CASSQVAGVSYNEQFF. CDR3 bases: TGCGCCAGCAGCCAAGTAGCGGGAGTCTCCTACAATGAGCAGTTCTTC.

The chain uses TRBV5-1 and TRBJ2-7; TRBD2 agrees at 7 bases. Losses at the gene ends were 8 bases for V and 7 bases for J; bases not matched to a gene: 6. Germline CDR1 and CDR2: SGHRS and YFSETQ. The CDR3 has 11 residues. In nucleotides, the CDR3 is TGCGCCAGGGGGGGGGTCAGGGAGCAGTACTTC. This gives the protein CARGGVREQYF.

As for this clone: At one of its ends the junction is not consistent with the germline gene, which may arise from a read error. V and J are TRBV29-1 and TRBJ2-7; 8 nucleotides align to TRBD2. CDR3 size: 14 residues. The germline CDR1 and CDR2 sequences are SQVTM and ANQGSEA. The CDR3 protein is CSVKGREASNEQYF. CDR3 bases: TGCAGCGTGAAGGGGCGGGAGGCCTCCAACGAGCAGTACTTC.

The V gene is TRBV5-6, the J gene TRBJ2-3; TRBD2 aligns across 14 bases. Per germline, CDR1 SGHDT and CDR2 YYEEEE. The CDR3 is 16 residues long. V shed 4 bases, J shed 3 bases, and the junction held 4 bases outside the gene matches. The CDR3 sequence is CASSKGLAGATDTQYF. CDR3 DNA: TGTGCCAGCAGCAAGGGACTAGCGGGAGCGACAGATACGCAGTATTTT. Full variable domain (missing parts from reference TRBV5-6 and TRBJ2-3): DAGVTQSPTHLIKTRGQQVTLRCSPKSGHDTVSWYQQALGQGPQFIFQYYEEEERQRGNFPDRFSGHQFPNYSSELNVNALLLGDSALYLCASSKGLAGATDTQYFGPGTRLTVL.

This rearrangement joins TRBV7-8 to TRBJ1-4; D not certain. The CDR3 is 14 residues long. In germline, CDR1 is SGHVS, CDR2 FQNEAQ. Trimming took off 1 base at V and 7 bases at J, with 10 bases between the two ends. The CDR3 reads CASSLEIAGEKLFF. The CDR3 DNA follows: TGTGCCAGCAGCTTAGAAATCGCAGGTGAAAAACTGTTTTTT.

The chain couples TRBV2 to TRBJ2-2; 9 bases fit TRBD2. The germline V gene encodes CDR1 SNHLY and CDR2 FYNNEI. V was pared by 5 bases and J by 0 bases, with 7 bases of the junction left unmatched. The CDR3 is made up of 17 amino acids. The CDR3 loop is CASSPVLAGSNTGELFF. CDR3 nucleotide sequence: TGTGCCAGCAGTCCTGTACTAGCGGGCTCGAACACCGGGGAGCTGTTTTTT.

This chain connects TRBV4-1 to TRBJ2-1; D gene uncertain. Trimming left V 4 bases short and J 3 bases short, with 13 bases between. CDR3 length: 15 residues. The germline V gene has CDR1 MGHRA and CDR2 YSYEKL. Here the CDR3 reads CASSPGLRYYNEQFF. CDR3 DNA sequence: TGCGCCAGCAGCCCAGGCCTTCGGTACTACAATGAGCAGTTCTTC.

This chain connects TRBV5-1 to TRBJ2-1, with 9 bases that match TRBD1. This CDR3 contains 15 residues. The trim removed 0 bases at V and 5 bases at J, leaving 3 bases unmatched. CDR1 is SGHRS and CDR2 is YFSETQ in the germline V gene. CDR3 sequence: CASSLGQGVHNEQFF. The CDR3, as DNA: TGCGCCAGCAGCTTGGGACAGGGGGTCCACAATGAGCAGTTCTTC.

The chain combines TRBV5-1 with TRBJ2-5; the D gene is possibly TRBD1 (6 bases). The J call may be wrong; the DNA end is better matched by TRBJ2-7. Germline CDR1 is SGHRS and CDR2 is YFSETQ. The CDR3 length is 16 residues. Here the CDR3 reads CASSPRWDNTPYEQYF. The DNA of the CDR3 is TGCGCCAGCAGCCCGCGCTGGGACAACACTCCCTACGAGCAGTACTTC.

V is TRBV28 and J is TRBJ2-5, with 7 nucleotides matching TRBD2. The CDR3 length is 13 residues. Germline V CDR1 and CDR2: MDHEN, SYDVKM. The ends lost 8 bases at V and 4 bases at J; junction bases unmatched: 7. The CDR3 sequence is CASGREEGETQYF. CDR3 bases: TGTGCCAGCGGACGGGAGGAGGGAGAGACCCAGTACTTC.

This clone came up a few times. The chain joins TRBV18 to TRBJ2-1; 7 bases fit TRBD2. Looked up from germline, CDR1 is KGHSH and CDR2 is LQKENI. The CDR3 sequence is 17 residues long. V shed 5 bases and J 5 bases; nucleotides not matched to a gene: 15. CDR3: CASSTGGGGSPHNEQFF. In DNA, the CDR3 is TGTGCCAGCTCAACGGGAGGAGGCGGGAGTCCTCACAATGAGCAGTTCTTC.

CDR3 bases: TGTGCCATCAGCCCGGGACAGGGTGAAAACACCGGGGAGCTGTTTTTT. This encodes CAISPGQGENTGELFF. This chain links TRBV10-3 with TRBJ2-2; 9 bases match TRBD1. Germline trimming cut 6 bases from V and 2 bases from J; bases unmatched to any gene: 7. CDR3 length: 16 amino acids. CDR1 and CDR2 (germline): ENHRY, SYGVKD.

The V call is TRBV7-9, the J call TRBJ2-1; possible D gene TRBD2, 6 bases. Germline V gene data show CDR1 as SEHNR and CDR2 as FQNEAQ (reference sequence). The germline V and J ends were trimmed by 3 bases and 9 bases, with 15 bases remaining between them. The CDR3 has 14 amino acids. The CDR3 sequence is CASSFPQTRGEQFF. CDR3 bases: TGTGCCAGCAGCTTCCCCCAGACTAGAGGTGAGCAGTTCTTC.

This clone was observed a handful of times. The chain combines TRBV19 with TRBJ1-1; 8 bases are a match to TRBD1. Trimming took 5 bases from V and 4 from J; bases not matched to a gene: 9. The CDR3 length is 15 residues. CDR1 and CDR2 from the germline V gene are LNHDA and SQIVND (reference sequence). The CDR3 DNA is TGTGCCAGTAGTGGCGGACAGGGTGGAGTCACTGAAGCTTTCTTT. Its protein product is CASSGGQGGVTEAFF.

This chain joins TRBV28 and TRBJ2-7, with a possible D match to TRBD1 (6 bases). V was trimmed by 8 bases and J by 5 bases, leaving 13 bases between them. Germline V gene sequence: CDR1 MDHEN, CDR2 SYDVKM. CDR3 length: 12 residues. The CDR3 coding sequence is TGTGCCAGCGAACAGGGTGCCAACGAGCAGTACTTC. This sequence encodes CASEQGANEQYF.

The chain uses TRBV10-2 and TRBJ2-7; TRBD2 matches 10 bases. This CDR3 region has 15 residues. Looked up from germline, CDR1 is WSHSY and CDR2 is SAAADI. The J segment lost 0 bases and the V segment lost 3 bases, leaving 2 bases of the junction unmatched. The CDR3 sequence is CASSESSGSSYEQYF. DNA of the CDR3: TGCGCCAGCAGTGAATCTAGCGGGAGCTCCTACGAGCAGTACTTC.

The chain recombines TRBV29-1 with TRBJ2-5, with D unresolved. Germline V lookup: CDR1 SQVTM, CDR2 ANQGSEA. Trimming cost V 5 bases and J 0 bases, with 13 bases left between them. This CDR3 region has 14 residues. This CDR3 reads CSVRGPTYQETQYF. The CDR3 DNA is TGCAGCGTTCGAGGCCCCACGTACCAAGAGACCCAGTACTTC.